One sample yielded the 19 T cell receptor beta chains listed below, sequenced in a study of tumor-infiltrating lymphocytes in primary liver carcinoma. RNA isolated from unsorted whole blood supplied the blood RNA, with germline DNA also extracted. With a constant-region primer, TCR beta cDNA was made from around 520 ng of total RNA. Researchers made the TCR beta libraries by running three nested multiplex PCR rounds with slightly modified ARM-PCR. Primers for the first two PCR rounds were TRBV1-TRBV30 forward primers and a C-beta reverse primer (approximately 10 cycles per round). Each CDR3 protein gets one entry after TCRdb re-called the multiplex PCR reads with MiXCR. The sample includes approximately 300,000 distinct CDR3 sequences, roughly 60% of them seen just once. Material: peripheral blood. Receptors were obtained from a man in his forties with primary liver carcinoma and hepatitis B virus infection.

A note on this clonotype: The conserved phenylalanine or tryptophan is not found at the CDR3 terminus, so this likely reflects a read error. The chain uses TRBV5-4 and TRBJ1-1; tentative D call: TRBD1 (5 bases). The germline gives CDR1 SGHNT, CDR2 YYREEE (reference sequence). This CDR3 comprises 13 residues. The CDR3 nucleotides are TGTGCCAGCAGCTTGACTCAGGACACTGGAGCTTTCTCT. Translating gives CASSLTQDTGAFS.

The table lists this clonotype with a count of one. A much larger clone lies a single base off, so this may be a read error. V gene TRBV12-1 combines with J gene TRBJ2-6; TRBD1, the table's D call, lacks a check against the DNA. TRBV12-1 is labeled a pseudogene. The CDR3 runs 18 residues. The CDR3 DNA sequence: TGTGCCAGCTCCTTGCGGGACAGGCCATTCTCTGGGGGCAACGTCCTGACTTTC. Its protein is CASSLRDRPFSGGNVLTF.

The chain employs TRBV20-1 and TRBJ2-5, with TRBD1 as a possible D gene (5 bases). The CDR3 spans 14 residues. Germline values: CDR1 DFQATT, CDR2 SNEGSKA (reference sequence). With 3 bases removed from V and 2 bases from J, the gap between germline ends came to 13 bases. Here the CDR3 reads CSASNPTVQETQYF. The CDR3 DNA follows: TGCAGTGCTAGTAACCCGACAGTACAAGAGACCCAGTACTTC.

As for this clonotype: One base away lies a much larger clone, so this may be a sequencing read error. No conserved phenylalanine or tryptophan ends this CDR3, so it is likely a read error. V gene TRBV6-2 or TRBV6-3 combines with J gene TRBJ2-5; TRBD1 is a possible D gene (6 bases). Germline values: CDR1 MNHEY, CDR2 SVGEGT. Trimming took 11 bases from V and 6 from J, leaving 19 bases between them. The CDR3 covers 13 residues. The CDR3 spells CAAQYRAGKTQYL. CDR3 nucleotides: TGTGCCGCGCAGTACAGGGCAGGGAAGACCCAGTACTTA.

This clonotype was seen ten or more times. The chain recombines TRBV11-2 with TRBJ2-1; the D gene is possibly TRBD1 (6 bases). The germline V gene has CDR1 SGHAT and CDR2 FQNNGV. V was pared by 6 bases and J by 4 bases, with 16 bases between. CDR3 length: 15 amino acids. This chain's CDR3 is CASRQGRGRYNEQFF. The CDR3 DNA reads TGTGCCAGCAGACAGGGTAGAGGCAGGTACAATGAGCAGTTCTTC.

The chain employs TRBV6-6 and TRBJ2-1, with a possible D match to TRBD2 (6 bases). Germline lookup yields CDR1 MNHNY and CDR2 SVGAGI (reference sequence). Trimming pared 2 bases from V and 13 bases from J, leaving 18 bases between. The CDR3 length is 14 residues. The CDR3 reads CASSYPGDGYNQFF. In DNA form, the CDR3 reads TGTGCCAGCAGTTACCCGGGAGACGGGTACAATCAGTTCTTC.

Many counts were recorded for this clonotype. The J gene is TRBJ1-6, the V gene TRBV10-3, with D tentatively TRBD1 (6 bases). CDR1 and CDR2 (germline): ENHRY, SYGVKD. The V end was cut by 6 bases, the J end by 9 bases, with 15 bases between. The CDR3 sequence is 14 residues long. The CDR3 DNA is TGTGCCATCAGGGACCAGAACAGGGTTTCACCCCTCCACTTT. Amino acid sequence: CAIRDQNRVSPLHF.

The sample holds a few counts of this clonotype. This chain joins TRBV28 and TRBJ1-1; 7 positions match TRBD1. The V gene end was trimmed by 2 bases and the J gene end by 2 bases; junction bases not matched to a gene: 5. Per germline, CDR1 MDHEN and CDR2 SYDVKM. The CDR3 spans 15 residues. Here the CDR3 DNA reads TGTGCCAGCAGTTTAAGACAGGGACGAAACACTGAAGCTTTCTTT. Translated: CASSLRQGRNTEAFF. Together with reference TRBV28 and TRBJ1-1, the CDR3 gives the full variable domain: DVKVTQSSRYLVKRTGEKVFLECVQDMDHENMFWYRQDPGLGLRLIYFSYDVKMKEKGDIPEGYSVSREKKERFSLILESASTNQTSMYLCASSLRQGRNTEAFFGQGTRLTVV.

Note on this clonotype: The junction departs from the called germline gene at one end, perhaps through a read error. V and J are TRBV6-2 or TRBV6-3 and TRBJ2-4; 8 positions agree with TRBD2. The CDR3 has 19 residues. The germline gives CDR1 MNHEY, CDR2 SVGEGT. CDR3: CASSRRTLSGETSKDIQYF. In DNA form, the CDR3 reads TGTGCCAGCAGCAGACGAACCCTTAGCGGGGAGACGTCCAAAGACATTCAGTACTTC.

As regards this clonotype: At one of its ends the junction is not consistent with the germline gene, which may arise from a read error. The chain links TRBV4-3 to TRBJ2-1; TRBD1 matches at 10 bases. Per germline, CDR1 LGHNA and CDR2 YSLEER. The CDR3 is made up of 21 amino acids. CDR3 in amino acids: CASSQRASGTGAGPSYIEQFF. The CDR3 coding sequence is TGCGCCAGCAGCCAAAGGGCGAGCGGGACAGGGGCCGGGCCGTCCTACATTGAGCAGTTCTTC.

This clonotype occurred a few times. V is TRBV5-1 and J is TRBJ2-5; D not certain. This CDR3 contains 13 residues. CDR1 SGHRS and CDR2 YFSETQ come from the germline V gene. V gave up 1 base and J gave up 4 bases, with 8 bases separating them. CDR3 residues: CASSLYSSETQYF. The CDR3 region has the DNA TGCGCCAGCAGCTTGTACAGTTCAGAGACCCAGTACTTC.

This chain connects TRBV6-1 to TRBJ2-1; a possible D gene is TRBD2 (6 bases). This CDR3 is 13 amino acids long. V lost 7 bases, J lost 13 bases, and 20 bases lay in between. Germline loops: CDR1 MNHNS, CDR2 SASEGT. CDR3 nucleotide sequence: TGTGCCAGCACACTTTCACAACCGGGACTTCAGTTCTTC. It codes for CASTLSQPGLQFF.

This chain links TRBV14 with TRBJ2-5; D perhaps matches TRBD2 (6 bases). The CDR3 has 19 residues. CDR1 and CDR2 from the germline V gene are SGHDN and FVKESK. The V end lost 1 base, the J end lost 3 bases, and 24 bases lay between the germline ends. The CDR3 bases are TGTGCCAGCAGCCAAGGGACTATCCGGGCGGCTGGAAAGGAAGAGACCCAGTACTTC. It is translated as CASSQGTIRAAGKEETQYF.

Worth noting for this clonotype: This may be a read error: a much more frequent sequence differs by one nucleotide. The rearrangement joins TRBV10-3 to TRBJ2-3; D gene unclear. This CDR3 is built from 12 residues. Germline CDR1 reads ENHRY; CDR2 reads SYGVKD. CDR3 nucleotides: TGTGCCGTCAGTATTGGGACAGATACGCAGTATTTT. It yields the protein CAVSIGTDTQYF.

This clonotype came up once. An end of the junction differs from the germline gene, which may be a read error. This rearrangement joins TRBV5-6 to TRBJ2-1; D ambiguous. From germline, CDR1 is SGHDT and CDR2 YYEEEE. The CDR3 loop spans 15 amino acids. CDR3 nucleotide sequence: TGTGCCTGCAGCTTCAGACGGACCACCTACAATGAGCAGTTCTTC. Its translation: CACSFRRTTYNEQFF.

This clonotype was found many times. The chain recombines TRBV11-3 with TRBJ2-1, with 8 positions matching TRBD2. CDR1 is SGHNT and CDR2 is YENEEA in the germline V gene. V was pared by 6 bases and J by 9 bases, with 7 bases of the junction left unmatched. This CDR3 comprises 13 residues. CDR3 nucleotides: TGTGCCAGCAGTCAAGCGGGGGTGGGTGAGCAGTTCTTC. Its protein product is CASSQAGVGEQFF.

In this sample, this clonotype turned up many times. The chain couples TRBV5-4 to TRBJ2-5; D is ambiguous. Germline assignment: CDR1 SGHNT and CDR2 YYREEE (reference sequence). The CDR3 is made up of 12 amino acids. Between the trimmed V and J ends, which lost 0 bases and 14 bases, there was a span of 14 bases. In nucleotides, the CDR3 is TGTGCCAGCAGCTTGGACAAGGCCGTCAAATACTTC. Encoded protein: CASSLDKAVKYF.

With respect to this clonotype: Possible read error: a much larger clone is one base away. The chain links TRBV12-5 to TRBJ2-2; D unclear. CDR1 and CDR2 from the germline V gene are LGHNT and FRNRAP. The CDR3 has 18 residues. CDR3 coding DNA: TGTGCTAGTGCTTTGCTCCCTGGCTCTATTGGATACACCGGGGAGCTGTTTTTT. Its protein is CASALLPGSIGYTGELFF.

This clonotype has at least ten counts. The rearrangement links TRBV6-5 to TRBJ2-5; a possible D gene is TRBD2 (7 bases). The CDR3 covers 15 residues. V was trimmed by 3 bases and J by 5 bases, leaving 16 bases between them. Germline CDR1 and CDR2: MNHEY and SVGAGI. The CDR3 bases are TGTGCCAGCAGTTATAAGGGGGAGGGGTACGAGACCCAGTACTTC. Protein: CASSYKGEGYETQYF.